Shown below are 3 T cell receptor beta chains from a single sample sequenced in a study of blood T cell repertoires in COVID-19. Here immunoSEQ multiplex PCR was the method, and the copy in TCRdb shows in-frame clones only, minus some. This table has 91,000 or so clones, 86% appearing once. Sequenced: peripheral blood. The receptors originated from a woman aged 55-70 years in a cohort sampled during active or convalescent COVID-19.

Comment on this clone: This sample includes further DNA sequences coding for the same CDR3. As DNA, the CDR3 is TGCGCCAGCAGCCTGGACAGGTCCTACGAGCAGTACTTC. This codes for CASSLDRSYEQYF. The gene calls are TRBV5-1 and TRBJ2-7; 7 bases align to TRBD1. V was clipped by 4 bases and J by 1 base; unmatched bases: 2. Germline V gene lookup returns CDR1 SGHRS and CDR2 YFSETQ. The CDR3 totals 13 residues.

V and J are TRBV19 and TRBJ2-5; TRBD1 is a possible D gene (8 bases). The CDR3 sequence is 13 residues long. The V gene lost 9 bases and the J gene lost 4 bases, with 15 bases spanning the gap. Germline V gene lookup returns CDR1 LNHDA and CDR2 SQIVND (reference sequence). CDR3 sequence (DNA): TGTGCCAGCAACAGGGGGGAGGGAGAGACCCAGTACTTC. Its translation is CASNRGEGETQYF.

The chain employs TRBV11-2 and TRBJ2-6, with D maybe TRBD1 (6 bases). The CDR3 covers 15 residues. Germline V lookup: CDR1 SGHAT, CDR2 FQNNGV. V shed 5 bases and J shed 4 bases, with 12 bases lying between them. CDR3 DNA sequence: TGTGCCAGCAGCCAGGGGTTGTCGGGGGCCAACGTCCTGACTTTC. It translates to CASSQGLSGANVLTF.